The 31 T cell receptor beta chains below were found in one sample sequenced in a study of T cell clonality in common variable immunodeficiency. Data came from immunoSEQ multiplex PCR; TCRdb stores just in-frame clones and leaves some out. This set yields 25,000 to 35,000 clones and no singletons; the top ten hold 4% to 5%. Sequencing was performed on peripheral blood mononuclear cells. The receptors were sampled from a person aged 18 to 70 in good health.

This clone was observed a few times. The read halts 3 residues ahead of the CDR3 end, with the missing end drawn from the germline J gene. This sequence joins TRBV5-1 and TRBJ2-5; 9 bases align to TRBD2. This CDR3 contains 15 residues. Trimming at V came to 0 bases and at J to 5 bases, leaving 5 bases not matched to a gene. Looked up from germline, CDR1 is SGHRS and CDR2 is YFSETQ. The CDR3 spells CASSLDAGGRETQYF. Incomplete CDR3 DNA: TGCGCCAGCAGCTTGGACGCGGGAGGGAGGGAGACC.

This clone was found many times. The CDR3 is cut off 3 residues early in the read; its end comes from the germline J gene. This chain connects TRBV12-3 or TRBV12-4 to TRBJ1-5, with TRBD1 matching 12 bases. CDR3 length equals 15 residues. V lost 8 bases to trimming and J lost 6 bases; unmatched junction nucleotides: 8. The sequenced CDR3 bases are TGTGCCAGCGGGACAGGGGGCTTGGGCACTCAGCCC. Translation gives CASGTGGLGTQP. The whole CDR3 reads CASGTGGLGTQPQHF.

This clone was detected ten times or more. The read terminates 3 residues before the CDR3 end, so the remaining end is supplied by the germline J gene. This rearrangement joins TRBV18 to TRBJ2-2; 9 bases are a match to TRBD1. V lost 3 bases, J lost 6 bases, and 11 bases stayed unmatched. This CDR3 is built from 17 residues. Germline loops: CDR1 KGHSH, CDR2 LQKENI. The covered CDR3 bases are TGTGCCAGCTCACCCCCGGGACAGGGTAACTTCGCCGGGGAG. Its protein is CASSPPGQGNFAGE. The entire CDR3 protein reads CASSPPGQGNFAGELFF.

This CDR3 is CASSSPPTGMNRTYEQYF. CDR3 bases read: TGTGCCAGCAGCTCCCCCCCCACAGGGATGAATAGGACCTACGAG. The rearrangement links TRBV7-3 to TRBJ2-7, with a weak D call TRBD1 (6 bases). Sequencing ends 3 residues short of the CDR3 end; the germline J gene provides the rest. The CDR3 is 18 amino acids. The germline CDR1 and CDR2 sequences are SGHTA and FQGTGA. Trimming pared 4 bases from V and 2 bases from J, leaving 24 bases between.

This clone was seen at least ten times. The read terminates 3 residues before the CDR3 end, so the remaining end is supplied by the germline J gene. The chain carries TRBV5-1 and TRBJ1-4, with 7 bases fitting TRBD1. The CDR3 consists of 14 residues. Germline V gene sequence: CDR1 SGHRS, CDR2 YFSETQ. J was trimmed by 7 bases and V by 3 bases; bases with no gene match: 6. The sequenced part of the CDR3 DNA is TGCGCCAGCAGCTACACAGGGGACGGTGAAAAA. Protein sequence: CASSYTGDGEK. The CDR3 reads in full as CASSYTGDGEKLFF.

This clone has at least ten counts. The read ends 3 residues early relative to the CDR3; the germline J gene fills the gap. The V call is TRBV7-3, the J call TRBJ1-2; perhaps TRBD1 as D (6 bases). CDR1 and CDR2 from the germline V gene are SGHTA and FQGTGA. The V end lost 5 bases, the J end lost 2 bases, and 12 bases lay between the germline ends. CDR3 length: 14 residues. The CDR3 DNA, read in part, is TGTGCCAGCAGCCCCGGGACAAGGAACTATGGC. Protein product: CASSPGTRNYG. The full CDR3 is CASSPGTRNYGYTF.

A remark on this clone: The CDR3 goes on 3 residues after the read ends, and that part is filled in from the germline J gene. The genes are TRBV7-8 and TRBJ1-1; TRBD1 is a possible D gene (6 bases). CDR3 size: 14 residues. Trimming took 11 bases from V and 4 from J, leaving 20 bases between them. The germline CDR1 and CDR2 sequences are SGHVS and FQNEAQ. CDR3: CASRTRGATTEAFF. The part of the CDR3 DNA that was read is TGTGCCTCACGGACTCGGGGGGCGACCACTGAA. The entire variable domain, with the rest obtained from reference TRBV7-8 and TRBJ1-1, is as follows: GAGVSQSPRYKVAKRGQDVALRCDPISGHVSLFWYQQALGQGPEFLTYFQNEAQLDKSGLPSDRFFAERPEGSVSTLKIQRTQQEDSAVYLCASRTRGATTEAFFGQGTRLTVV.

This clone was seen many times. The read is 3 residues too short to cover the CDR3 end, so that end is filled in from the germline J gene. The V gene is TRBV15, the J gene TRBJ2-2; D gene ambiguous. The germline CDR1 and CDR2 sequences are LNHNV and YYDKDF (reference sequence). This CDR3 is 14 amino acids long. V gave up 0 bases and J gave up 7 bases, with 9 bases separating them. CDR3 DNA, as far as it was read: TGTGCCACCAGCAGAGATCTCGGTGTCGGGGAG. Translating it yields CATSRDLGVGE. The full CDR3 is CATSRDLGVGELFF. The full variable domain, its missing parts supplied by reference TRBV15 and TRBJ2-2, is DAMVIQNPRYQVTQFGKPVTLSCSQTLNHNVMYWYQQKSSQAPKLLFHYYDKDFNNEADTPDNFQSRRPNTSFCFLDIRSPGLGDTAMYLCATSRDLGVGELFFGEGSRLTVL.

This clone was detected many times. Read coverage stops 3 residues before the CDR3 terminus; the germline J gene supplies the remainder. The chain carries TRBV2 and TRBJ2-7; 8 bases fit TRBD2. Trimming took 5 bases from V and 2 from J; bases not matched to a gene: 8. In germline, CDR1 is SNHLY, CDR2 FYNNEI. The CDR3 contains 15 residues. CDR3 DNA, as far as it was read: TGTGCCAGCAGTACGGGGGGGACAAGGACCTACGAG. It specifies CASSTGGTRTYE. The full CDR3 sequence reads CASSTGGTRTYEQYF.

Many counts were recorded for this clone. The DNA ends 3 residues before the CDR3 does, and the rest of the CDR3 is filled in from the germline J gene. The chain couples TRBV6-1 to TRBJ1-4, with 7 bases aligning to TRBD1. The CDR3 covers 14 residues. Germline assignment: CDR1 MNHNS and CDR2 SASEGT. V shed 4 bases, J shed 8 bases, and the junction held 7 bases outside the gene matches. The sequenced CDR3 bases are TGTGCCAGCAGTGTGACAGGGAAACGAGAAAAA. Translating it yields CASSVTGKREK. The complete CDR3 sequence is CASSVTGKREKLFF.

This clone has just a few counts. The read gets to within 3 residues of the CDR3 end, and the germline J gene fills in the rest. The V call is TRBV19, the J call TRBJ2-2, with D possibly being TRBD2 (5 bases). This CDR3 has 14 residues. Trimming took off 7 bases at V and 0 bases at J, with 9 bases between the two ends. Germline V gives CDR1 LNHDA, CDR2 SQIVND (reference sequence). The sequenced part of the CDR3 DNA is TGTGCCAGTATGGAGCGGACGAACACCGGGGAG. Translation gives CASMERTNTGE. The entire CDR3 protein is CASMERTNTGELFF.

In this sample, this clone turned up many times. The read finishes 3 residues shy of the CDR3 end, and the germline J gene is used to complete it. The chain joins TRBV20-1 to TRBJ1-5, with D unclear. CDR3 length: 14 amino acids. CDR1 and CDR2 from the germline V gene are DFQATT and SNEGSKA (reference sequence). V was cut by 3 bases and J by 0 bases, with 9 bases left in between. Here the CDR3 reads CSASNRNSNQPQHF. The DNA read from the CDR3 is TGCAGTGCTAGTAATCGTAATAGCAATCAGCCC.

This clone was recorded a few times. The CDR3 goes on 3 residues after the read ends, and that part is filled in from the germline J gene. V gene TRBV19 combines with J gene TRBJ1-2, with D possibly matching TRBD1 (5 bases). This CDR3 region has 13 residues. Looked up from germline, CDR1 is LNHDA and CDR2 is SQIVND (reference sequence). The CDR3 protein is CASSVGQANDYTF. The covered CDR3 bases are TGTGCCAGTAGCGTGGGGCAGGCGAACGAC.

The sample holds a few counts of this clone. The read ends 3 residues before the CDR3 terminus; that terminus is restored from the germline J gene. The chain links TRBV7-2 to TRBJ1-2; no clear D. Germline values: CDR1 SGHTA, CDR2 FQGNSA. The CDR3 has 13 amino acids. The sequenced CDR3 bases are TGTGCCAGCAGCTTTGGCCCGCTAGAAGGC. Amino acid sequence: CASSFGPLEG. The whole CDR3 protein is CASSFGPLEGYTF.

This clone came up a few times. Read sequence stops 3 residues before the CDR3 end, and the germline J gene provides the missing end. The chain carries TRBV30 and TRBJ2-4; the match to TRBD1 covers 7 bases. The CDR3 is 14 residues long. Germline V gene sequence: CDR1 GTSNPN, CDR2 SVGIG (reference sequence). CDR3 region: CAWSPGTANYGQYF. The sequenced CDR3 bases are TGTGCCTGGAGCCCCGGGACAGCTAACTATGGT. Supplemented by reference TRBV30 and TRBJ2-4, the full variable domain reads SQTIHQWPATLVQPVGSPLSLECTVEGTSNPNLYWYRQAAGRGLQLLFYSVGIGQISSEVPQNLSASRPQDRQFILSSKKLLLSDSGFYLCAWSPGTANYGQYFGAGTRLSVL.

This clone has only a few counts. The read ends 3 residues early relative to the CDR3; the germline J gene fills the gap. The chain uses TRBV20-1 and TRBJ1-2; D gene uncertain. Germline V gene lookup returns CDR1 DFQATT and CDR2 SNEGSKA (reference sequence). The CDR3 covers 10 residues. CDR3 protein: CSADLRGYTF. CDR3 DNA, as far as it was read: TGCAGTGCCGATCTGAGGGGC.

At least ten counts were recorded for this clone. The CDR3 end lies 3 residues beyond the end of the read and is filled in from the germline J gene. This sequence joins TRBV30 and TRBJ2-3; TRBD2 matches 7 bases. The junction had 2 bases not matched to a gene; V was cut back by 4 bases and J by 4 bases. This CDR3 has 12 residues. Germline CDR1 GTSNPN, CDR2 SVGIG (reference sequence). CDR3 DNA, as far as it was read: TGTGCCTGGAACCTAGCGGCAGATACG. This sequence encodes CAWNLAADT. The entire CDR3 sequence reads CAWNLAADTQYF. Full variable domain (missing parts from reference TRBV30 and TRBJ2-3): SQTIHQWPATLVQPVGSPLSLECTVEGTSNPNLYWYRQAAGRGLQLLFYSVGIGQISSEVPQNLSASRPQDRQFILSSKKLLLSDSGFYLCAWNLAADTQYFGPGTRLTVL.

This clone was counted ten times or more. The DNA ends 3 residues before the CDR3 does, and the rest of the CDR3 is filled in from the germline J gene. The chain couples TRBV20-1 to TRBJ2-7, with TRBD2 matching 10 bases. This CDR3 has 13 amino acids. Germline trimming cut 6 bases from V and 2 bases from J; bases unmatched to any gene: 4. The germline V gene has CDR1 DFQATT and CDR2 SNEGSKA (reference sequence). CDR3 DNA (partial): TGCAGTGCGCTAGCGGGAGAGCCCTACGAG. This translates into CSALAGEPYE. In full, the CDR3 is CSALAGEPYEQYF.

This clone was detected many times. The sequenced fragment ends 3 residues before the CDR3 boundary, so the rest is inferred from the germline J gene. The gene calls are TRBV7-2 and TRBJ2-1; 8 bases fit TRBD2. Trimming removed 1 base from V and 9 bases from J; junction bases left unmatched: 8. Germline CDR1 is SGHTA and CDR2 is FQGNSA. The CDR3 runs to 15 residues. CDR3 in amino acids: CASSLVASGYVEQFF. Partial CDR3 DNA: TGTGCCAGCAGCTTAGTGGCTAGCGGGTATGTTGAG. The full variable domain, rest sourced from reference TRBV7-2 and TRBJ2-1, is GAGVSQSPSNKVTEKGKDVELRCDPISGHTALYWYRQSLGQGLEFLIYFQGNSAPDKSGLPSDRFSAERTGGSVSTLTIQRTQQEDSAVYLCASSLVASGYVEQFFGPGTRLTVL.

This clone has a count of ten or more. With the read ending 3 residues before the CDR3 end, the germline J gene is used to fill in that end. This chain joins TRBV29-1 and TRBJ2-5, with 7 bases fitting TRBD2. The CDR3 has 14 residues. Germline V CDR1 and CDR2: SQVTM, ANQGSEA. With V trimmed by 4 bases and J by 0 bases, 5 bases remained unmatched. The covered CDR3 bases are TGCAGCGTTGTCGGTCTAGCGGACCAAGAGACC. Translation gives CSVVGLADQET. The CDR3 as a whole reads CSVVGLADQETQYF. Looking up the rest from reference TRBV29-1 and TRBJ2-5 gives the full variable domain: SAVISQKPSRDICQRGTSLTIQCQVDSQVTMMFWYRQQPGQSLTLIATANQGSEATYESGFVIDKFPISRPNLTFSTLTVSNMSPEDSSIYLCSVVGLADQETQYFGPGTRLLVL.

A few counts support this clone. Read sequence stops 3 residues before the CDR3 end, and the germline J gene provides the missing end. The J gene is TRBJ2-7, the V gene TRBV5-1, with 7 bases identical to TRBD2. The ends lost 2 bases at V and 0 bases at J; junction bases unmatched: 5. Germline values: CDR1 SGHRS, CDR2 YFSETQ. There are 15 residues in the CDR3. The CDR3 reads CASSLLGGSSYEQYF. The sequenced part of the CDR3 DNA is TGCGCCAGCAGCTTACTTGGCGGGAGCTCCTACGAG.

This clone was found many times. The CDR3 end lies 3 residues beyond the end of the read and is filled in from the germline J gene. The chain links TRBV7-2 to TRBJ2-7, with 8 bases matching TRBD2. Germline V gene lookup returns CDR1 SGHTA and CDR2 FQGNSA. After removal of 5 bases from V and 2 bases from J, the junction contained 5 bases not matched to a gene. CDR3 length: 14 amino acids. The CDR3: CASSPVSGAYEQYF. Partial CDR3 DNA: TGTGCCAGCAGCCCAGTTAGCGGGGCCTACGAG.

This clone was counted at least ten times. CDR3 DNA, as far as it was read: TGTGCCAGCAACTTACTCCTGGATCAGCCC. Its translation: CASNLLLDQP. The whole CDR3 is CASNLLLDQPQHF. The V gene is TRBV2, the J gene TRBJ1-5; D is ambiguous. The CDR3 end lies 3 residues beyond the end of the read and is filled in from the germline J gene. The V and J ends lost 7 bases and 5 bases respectively, with 12 bases between them. This CDR3 contains 13 residues. Germline V gives CDR1 SNHLY, CDR2 FYNNEI.

Many counts were recorded for this clone. The missing CDR3 end, 3 residues past where the read stops, is filled in from the germline J gene. V usage is TRBV2 and J usage is TRBJ1-2, with 8 bases matching TRBD1. Germline V gene sequence: CDR1 SNHLY, CDR2 FYNNEI. The CDR3 spans 14 residues. V lost 4 bases to trimming and J lost 7 bases; unmatched junction nucleotides: 8. CDR3: CASSARTGFSGYTF. The CDR3 DNA, read in part, is TGTGCCAGCAGTGCTCGGACAGGGTTTAGTGGC.

This clone was seen ten or more times. The CDR3 DNA, read in part, is TGCAGTGCTAAGGGGGCCGGAGGGGCGCGAGAAAAA. Translating it yields CSAKGAGGAREK. The whole CDR3 sequence is CSAKGAGGAREKLFF. The chain carries TRBV20-1 and TRBJ1-4; 7 bases match TRBD1. The read finishes 3 residues shy of the CDR3 end, and the germline J gene is used to complete it. Germline CDR1 is DFQATT and CDR2 is SNEGSKA (reference sequence). Germline trimming cut 4 bases from V and 8 bases from J; bases unmatched to any gene: 13. This CDR3 is 15 amino acids long.

The table lists this clone with many counts. The DNA ends 3 residues before the CDR3 does, and the rest of the CDR3 is filled in from the germline J gene. The J gene is TRBJ2-7, the V gene TRBV20-1, with 11 bases matching TRBD2. J was trimmed by 3 bases and V by 1 base; bases with no gene match: 5. Looked up from germline, CDR1 is DFQATT and CDR2 is SNEGSKA (reference sequence). The CDR3 is made up of 15 amino acids. CDR3 loop: CSARGTSGRLYEQYF. Partial CDR3 DNA: TGCAGTGCTAGAGGTACTAGCGGGAGACTCTACGAG.

This clone was observed at least ten times. The missing CDR3 end, 3 residues past where the read stops, is filled in from the germline J gene. The chain uses TRBV6-2 or TRBV6-3 and TRBJ1-5; no firm D call. The germline V gene encodes CDR1 MNHEY and CDR2 SVGEGT. V was shortened by 7 bases and J by 4 bases, with 11 bases between the two germline ends. The CDR3 is 13 residues long. CDR3 loop: CASTDTPNQPQHF. The CDR3 bases that were read are TGTGCCAGCACAGACACCCCGAATCAGCCC.

This clone was seen repeatedly, ten times or more. The CDR3 is cut off 3 residues early in the read; its end comes from the germline J gene. This rearrangement joins TRBV5-1 to TRBJ2-2; TRBD2 agrees at 9 bases. There are 18 residues in the CDR3. Germline loops: CDR1 SGHRS, CDR2 YFSETQ. V lost 0 bases and J lost 1; bases outside the gene matches: 7. The sequenced CDR3 bases are TGCGCCAGCAGCTTGGGGCTAGCGGGATACCGGAACACCGGGGAG. Protein: CASSLGLAGYRNTGE. The complete CDR3 reads CASSLGLAGYRNTGELFF.

This clone was detected ten times or more. The read stops 3 residues short of the end of the CDR3; the missing end is completed from the germline J gene. This chain uses TRBV5-4 with TRBJ1-4; TRBD1 matches 9 bases. V trimming: 3 bases; J trimming: 8 bases; junction bases outside the gene matches: 5. CDR1 SGHNT and CDR2 YYREEE come from the germline V gene (reference sequence). CDR3 size: 14 residues. Partial CDR3 DNA: TGTGCCAGCAGCTGGACAGGGGCTGAAGAAAAA. This sequence encodes CASSWTGAEEK. The complete CDR3 protein is CASSWTGAEEKLFF.

The table lists this clone with many counts. The read gets to within 3 residues of the CDR3 end, and the germline J gene fills in the rest. This chain links TRBV7-6 with TRBJ2-2; TRBD1 aligns across 7 bases. The V and J ends lost 1 base and 4 bases, in that order; junction bases with no gene match: 9. Germline assignment: CDR1 SGHVS and CDR2 FNYEAQ. The CDR3 contains 17 residues. Incomplete CDR3 DNA: TGTGCCAGCAGCTTAGTGTCCGGGACAGCAGCCACCGGGGAG. This translates into CASSLVSGTAATGE. In full, the CDR3 reads CASSLVSGTAATGELFF.

This clone was detected only a few times. The read terminates 3 residues ahead of where the CDR3 ends, so the germline J gene completes it. Other DNA sequences in the same sample also yield this CDR3. The rearrangement uses TRBV18 and TRBJ1-1; 7 bases are shared with TRBD1. V lost 4 bases to trimming and J lost 4 bases; unmatched junction nucleotides: 3. CDR3 size: 13 residues. Germline V gene data show CDR1 as KGHSH and CDR2 as LQKENI. CDR3 amino acids: CASSLRQGTEAFF. CDR3 bases read: TGTGCCAGCTCACTTAGACAGGGCACTGAA.